This TCR beta chain originates from a study of T cells in Graves' hyperthyroidism and ophthalmopathy. On this clonotype itself: The antigen is unknown.

The PBMCs were taken from more than 8 ml of fresh peripheral blood. Amplification yielded TCR beta CDR3 regions, with RNA transcripts as the source. HTBI primers were the set used in a first-round RT-PCR of the TCR CDR3. MiXCR was run by TCRdb on the multiplex PCR reads, yielding one entry per CDR3 protein. The table lists hundreds of thousands of distinct CDR3 sequences, around 24% of them singletons. The CDR3 is made up of 17 amino acids. The ends were cut back, 5 bases at V and 0 bases at J, with 20 bases in the middle. Study-level findings and limits: Ophthalmopathy stood apart from stable hyperthyroidism in a 13 V-J model. Blood samples included most of the expanded thyroid clonotypes exceeding 0.001.

This sequence joins TRBV12-3 or TRBV12-4 and TRBJ2-7, with TRBD1 as a possible D gene (5 bases). The source is a woman in her twenties or thirties with Graves' ophthalmopathy. Sequencing was carried out using blood. In DNA, the CDR3 is TGTGCCAGCAGTCTCCGGTTTGGTGGCGGACACTCCTACGAGCAGTACTTC. Amino acids: CASSLRFGGGHSYEQYF.